Listed below are T cell receptor beta chains from one sample, sequenced in a study of blood T cell repertoires in COVID-19. TCRdb keeps only in-frame clones here, not all; method: immunoSEQ multiplex PCR. Among approximately 300,000 clones listed, less than 85% were seen once. The sample was PBMCs or T cells enriched from blood (not recorded which). Receptors were obtained from a woman aged 25 to 39 who had been exposed to COVID-19. CDR3s include the opening cysteine and the closing phenylalanine or tryptophan. D genes are given only for firm matches. Rows give clone size only sometimes, using once, few, many, or a class for an expanded clone.

D	V	size	J	CDR3	DNA
.	TRBV30	.	TRBJ2-7	CAWSVQGSDEQYF	TGTGCCTGGAGTGTACAGGGATCAGATGAGCAGTACTTC
TRBD2	TRBV19	.	TRBJ2-5	CASCSGSLETQYF	TGTGCCAGTTGTAGCGGGAGTCTGGAGACCCAGTACTTC
TRBD1	TRBV30	few	TRBJ2-1	CAGRDRGRGEQFF	TGTGCCGGCCGGGACAGGGGGCGAGGGGAGCAGTTCTTC
TRBD1	TRBV28	.	TRBJ1-4	CASSPDRASEKLFF	TGTGCCAGCAGCCCTGACAGGGCCTCTGAAAAACTGTTTTTT
.	TRBV6-5	.	TRBJ1-4	CASSYEPNEKLFF	TGTGCCAGCAGCTACGAGCCCAATGAAAAACTGTTTTTT
.	TRBV28	.	TRBJ1-4	CASSLTRQDHPFATNEKLFF	TGTGCCAGCAGTTTAACTCGGCAGGATCACCCATTTGCAACTAATGAAAAACTGTTTTTT
TRBD1	TRBV14	.	TRBJ1-1	CASSHFFTGQGAEAFF	TGTGCCAGCAGCCATTTTTTTACGGGACAGGGGGCTGAAGCTTTCTTT
TRBD1	TRBV19	.	TRBJ1-2	CASSMRDRDGYTF	TGTGCCAGTAGTATGCGGGACAGGGATGGCTACACCTTC
.	TRBV7-9	.	TRBJ2-5	CASSPRETQYF	TGTGCCAGCAGCCCCCGAGAGACCCAGTACTTC
.	TRBV5-6	.	TRBJ1-5	CASSLAQASNQPQHF	TGTGCCAGCAGCTTGGCACAGGCCTCAAACCAGCCCCAGCATTTT
TRBD1	TRBV18	.	TRBJ1-4	CASSPPGQGNEKLFF	TGTGCCAGCTCACCCCCGGGACAGGGAAATGAAAAACTGTTTTTT
.	TRBV12-3/TRBV12-4	.	TRBJ1-6	CASSSENPSPLHF	TGTGCCAGCAGTTCCGAGAACCCCTCACCCCTCCACTTT
.	TRBV10-3	few	TRBJ1-5	CAISGGGLGQPQHF	TGTGCCATCAGTGGGGGGGGGCTGGGGCAGCCCCAGCATTTT
.	TRBV9	.	TRBJ1-6	CASSVWAGANSPLHF	TGTGCCAGCAGCGTATGGGCAGGGGCAAATTCACCCCTCCACTTT
TRBD1	TRBV28	.	TRBJ1-1	CASSLGTGGLAFF	TGTGCCAGCAGCCTCGGGACAGGGGGCTTAGCTTTCTTT
TRBD1	TRBV19	.	TRBJ1-5	CASSIRTGGRESNQPQHF	TGTGCCAGTAGTATCCGGACAGGGGGCCGCGAGAGCAATCAGCCCCAGCATTTT
TRBD1	TRBV7-9	.	TRBJ1-2	CASSLVGGTGNGYTF	TGTGCCAGCAGCTTAGTTGGCGGGACAGGGAACGGCTACACCTTC
.	TRBV28	.	TRBJ2-7	CASSFRDTYEQYF	TGTGCCAGCAGTTTTCGGGATACCTACGAGCAGTACTTC
.	TRBV28	.	TRBJ1-2	CASNRAGANYGYTF	TGTGCCAGCAACCGGGCGGGGGCGAACTATGGCTACACCTTC
.	TRBV29-1	.	TRBJ2-5	CSVAVQGETQYF	TGCAGCGTTGCGGTCCAGGGAGAGACCCAGTACTTC
.	TRBV7-8	.	TRBJ2-1	CASSPSLLERNEQFF	TGTGCCAGCAGCCCCAGCCTACTAGAGCGGAATGAGCAGTTCTTC
TRBD1	TRBV29-1	.	TRBJ1-1	CSVGGTAEAFF	TGCAGCGTTGGTGGGACAGCAGAAGCTTTCTTT
.	TRBV30	.	TRBJ1-5	CAWRDGIRSNQPQHF	TGTGCCTGGAGGGACGGGATCCGTAGCAATCAGCCCCAGCATTTT
TRBD1	TRBV5-8	.	TRBJ1-4	CASSSDRVGNEKLFF	TGTGCCAGCAGCTCGGACAGGGTCGGAAATGAAAAACTGTTTTTT
TRBD2	TRBV11-3	.	TRBJ2-1	CASSQGLAGGWGEQFF	TGTGCCAGCAGCCAGGGGCTAGCGGGAGGCTGGGGGGAGCAGTTCTTC
TRBD1	TRBV27	.	TRBJ1-5	CASSSTGTGQPQHF	TGTGCCAGCAGTTCGACAGGGACGGGACAGCCCCAGCATTTT
TRBD1	TRBV5-3	.	TRBJ2-4	CARSLSGQPCNLAKNIQYF	TGTGCCAGAAGCTTGTCGGGACAGCCATGTAACCTAGCCAAAAACATTCAGTACTTC
.	TRBV7-9	.	TRBJ1-5	CASSLGGQVQPQHF	TGTGCCAGCAGCTTGGGGGGGCAGGTTCAGCCCCAGCATTTT
.	TRBV30	.	TRBJ1-6	CAWSGTNRSPLHF	TGTGCCTGGTCCGGGACAAATCGGTCACCCCTCCACTTT
TRBD2	TRBV7-9	.	TRBJ2-7	CASSLVILAGKEEQYF	TGTGCCAGCAGCTTAGTAATACTAGCGGGAAAGGAGGAGCAGTACTTC
TRBD1	TRBV2	.	TRBJ1-1	CASSFSNRGANTEAFF	TGTGCCAGCAGTTTTTCTAACAGGGGGGCGAACACTGAAGCTTTCTTT
TRBD1	TRBV2	once	TRBJ1-5	CASTQRGLRDQPQHF	TGTGCCAGCACTCAGAGGGGGCTTCGGGATCAGCCCCAGCATTTT
.	TRBV28	.	TRBJ2-3	CASSTPSVTTQYF	TGTGCCAGCAGCACACCGTCTGTCACAACGCAGTATTTT
.	TRBV19	.	TRBJ1-5	CASSIRSVGGVGNQPQHF	TGTGCCAGTAGTATTCGTAGTGTCGGAGGGGTAGGCAATCAGCCCCAGCATTTT
TRBD1	TRBV5-1	.	TRBJ1-2	CASSLMGTENGYTF	TGCGCCAGCAGCTTGATGGGGACAGAGAATGGCTACACCTTC
.	TRBV2	.	TRBJ2-7	CASSGIGVYEQYF	TGTGCCAGCAGTGGAATCGGAGTCTACGAGCAGTACTTC
.	TRBV6-5	.	TRBJ2-7	CASFSSGVPYEQYF	TGTGCCAGCTTCTCATCCGGGGTTCCCTACGAGCAGTACTTC
.	TRBV7-6	.	TRBJ1-1	CASGSSRVVGEAFF	TGTGCCAGCGGTTCGTCCAGGGTGGTGGGAGAAGCTTTCTTT
TRBD1	TRBV11-2	.	TRBJ1-3	CASSSIWDRRNTIYF	TGTGCCAGCAGCTCGATCTGGGACAGGAGAAACACCATATATTTT
.	TRBV5-1	.	TRBJ1-1	CASSLTGNTEAFF	TGCGCCAGCAGCTTAACAGGGAACACTGAAGCTTTCTTT
.	TRBV2	.	TRBJ1-1	CASSEQGMNTEAFF	TGTGCCAGCAGTGAACAGGGCATGAACACTGAAGCTTTCTTT
TRBD1	TRBV6-5	.	TRBJ1-2	CASSYSDRGNYGYTF	TGTGCCAGCAGTTACTCGGACAGGGGGAACTATGGCTACACCTTC
.	TRBV5-1	.	TRBJ2-1	CASSLVRGEQFF	TGCGCCAGCAGCTTGGTAAGGGGGGAGCAGTTCTTC
TRBD1	TRBV5-6	.	TRBJ1-5	CASSHRGLNQPQHF	TGTGCCAGCTCCCACAGGGGCCTAAATCAGCCCCAGCATTTT
.	TRBV7-9	.	TRBJ2-7	CASSTLTTAQYF	TGTGCCAGCAGCACCCTGACTACTGCGCAGTACTTC
.	TRBV6-5	once	TRBJ1-5	CASSYQHGGNQPQHF	TGTGCCAGCAGTTACCAACACGGGGGTAATCAGCCCCAGCATTTT
.	TRBV30	.	TRBJ1-2	CAWTSGPGGYTF	TGTGCCTGGACCTCCGGGCCGGGGGGCTACACCTTC